This T cell receptor (beta chain) was sequenced during a study of T cell clonotyping in hematopoietic cell transplantation. Overall study: Recipients' pretransplant samples followed cytoreduction. Findings and limits, study-wide: Broader posttransplant TCR repertoire diversity was predicted by graft donor and pretransplant recipient Inverse Simpson Index values. After transplant, recipient diversity fell while pathologically expanded clonotypes grew through day 180.

Concerning this clone itself: What it recognizes is unknown.

The germline CDR1 and CDR2 sequences are SGHRS and YFSETQ. This CDR3 spans 15 amino acids. The V gene end was trimmed by 4 bases and the J gene end by 2 bases; junction bases not matched to a gene: 6. The time point was: recipient sample about 28 days before transplant, after cytoreduction. Blood collection times were about day -28 and days 30, 100, 180 posttransplant. Using immunoSEQ multiplex PCR, the repertoire was profiled, and TCRdb retains in-frame clones only, with some absent. The sample yields some 29,000 clones, around three quarters seen once. The input for sequencing was peripheral blood mononuclear cells, taken before stem cell transplant. This chain uses TRBV5-1 with TRBJ2-5, with 9 bases fitting TRBD2. The TCR originated in a woman aged 25 to 45 with chronic myeloid leukemia. Some clones in this sample may be carry-over from other donors' samples. DNA for the CDR3: TGCGCCAGCAGCCCGGATAGCGGGGGACAAGAGACCCAGTACTTC. Encoded protein: CASSPDSGGQETQYF. The full variable domain, its missing parts supplied by reference TRBV5-1 and TRBJ2-5, is KAGVTQTPRYLIKTRGQQVTLSCSPISGHRSVSWYQQTPGQGLQFLFEYFSETQRNKGNFPGRFSGRQFSNSRSEMNVSTLELGDSALYLCASSPDSGGQETQYFGPGTRLLVL.